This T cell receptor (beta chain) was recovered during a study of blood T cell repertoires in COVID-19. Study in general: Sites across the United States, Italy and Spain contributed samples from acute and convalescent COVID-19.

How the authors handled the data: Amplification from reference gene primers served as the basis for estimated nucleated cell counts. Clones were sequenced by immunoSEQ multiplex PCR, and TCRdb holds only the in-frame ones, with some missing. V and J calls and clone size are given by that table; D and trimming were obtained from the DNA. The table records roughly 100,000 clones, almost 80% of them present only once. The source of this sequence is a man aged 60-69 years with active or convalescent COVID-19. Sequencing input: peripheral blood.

The CDR3 nucleotides are TGTGCCAGCAGCCCCTGGACTGCCAACTATGGCTACACCTTC. Its protein product is CASSPWTANYGYTF. The chain is built from TRBV3-1 (or the pseudogene TRBV3-2) and TRBJ1-2; D gene ambiguous. Trimming took off 4 bases at V and 2 bases at J, with 11 bases between the two ends. The CDR3 is 14 amino acids. Germline V gene lookup returns CDR1 LGHDT and CDR2 YNNKEL (reference sequence).